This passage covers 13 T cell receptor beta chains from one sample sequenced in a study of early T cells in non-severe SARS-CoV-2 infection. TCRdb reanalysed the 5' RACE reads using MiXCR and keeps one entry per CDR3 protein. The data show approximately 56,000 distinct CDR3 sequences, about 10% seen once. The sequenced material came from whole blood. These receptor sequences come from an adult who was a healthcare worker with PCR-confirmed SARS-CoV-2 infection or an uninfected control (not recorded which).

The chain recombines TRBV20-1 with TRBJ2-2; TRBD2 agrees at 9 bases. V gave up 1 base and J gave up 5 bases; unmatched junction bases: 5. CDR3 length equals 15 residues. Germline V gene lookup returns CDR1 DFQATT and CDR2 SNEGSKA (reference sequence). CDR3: CSARVAGVRTGELFF. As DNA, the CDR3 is TGCAGTGCTAGAGTAGCGGGAGTGAGGACCGGGGAGCTGTTTTTT.

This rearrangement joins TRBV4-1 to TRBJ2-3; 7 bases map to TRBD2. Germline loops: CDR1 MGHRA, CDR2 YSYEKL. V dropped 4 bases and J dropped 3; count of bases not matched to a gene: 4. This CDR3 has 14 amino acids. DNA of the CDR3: TGCGCCAGCAGCCCGTTGCGGGAGACAGATACGCAGTATTTT. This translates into CASSPLRETDTQYF.

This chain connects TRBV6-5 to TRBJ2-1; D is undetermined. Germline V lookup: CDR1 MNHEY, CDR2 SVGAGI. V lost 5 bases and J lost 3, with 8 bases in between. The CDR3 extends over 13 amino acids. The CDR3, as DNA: TGTGCCAGCAGTGGTCAGGACTACAATGAGCAGTTCTTC. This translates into CASSGQDYNEQFF.

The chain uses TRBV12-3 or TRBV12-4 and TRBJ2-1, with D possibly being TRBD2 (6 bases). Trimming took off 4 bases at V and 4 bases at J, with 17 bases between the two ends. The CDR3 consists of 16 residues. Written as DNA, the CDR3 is TGTGCCAGCAGTTCCCCTCAGACGGCGGGATACAATGAGCAGTTCTTC. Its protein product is CASSSPQTAGYNEQFF.

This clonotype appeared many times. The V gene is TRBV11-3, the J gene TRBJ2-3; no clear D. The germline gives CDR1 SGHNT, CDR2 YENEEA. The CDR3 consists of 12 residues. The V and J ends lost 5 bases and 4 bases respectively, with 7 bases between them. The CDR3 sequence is CASSQTADTQYF. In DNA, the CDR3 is TGTGCCAGCAGCCAGACTGCAGATACGCAGTATTTT.

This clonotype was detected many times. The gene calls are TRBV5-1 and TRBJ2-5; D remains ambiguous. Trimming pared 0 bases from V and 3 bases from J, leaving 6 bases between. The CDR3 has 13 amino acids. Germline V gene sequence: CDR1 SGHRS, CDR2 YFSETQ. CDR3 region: CASSLVVEETQYF. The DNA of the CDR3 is TGCGCCAGCAGCTTGGTAGTCGAAGAGACCCAGTACTTC.

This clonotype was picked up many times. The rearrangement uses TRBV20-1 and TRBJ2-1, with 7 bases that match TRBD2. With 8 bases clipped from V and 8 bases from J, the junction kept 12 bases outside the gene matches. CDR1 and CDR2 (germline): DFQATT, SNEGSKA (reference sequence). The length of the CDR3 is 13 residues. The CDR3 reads CSTLPGRGDEQFF. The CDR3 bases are TGCAGTACCTTACCGGGACGGGGGGATGAGCAGTTCTTC.

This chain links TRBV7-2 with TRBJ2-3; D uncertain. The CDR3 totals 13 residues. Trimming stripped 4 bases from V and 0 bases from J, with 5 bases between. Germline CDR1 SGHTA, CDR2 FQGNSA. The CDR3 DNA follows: TGTGCCAGCAGCTCCATTAGCACAGATACGCAGTATTTT. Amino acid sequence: CASSSISTDTQYF.

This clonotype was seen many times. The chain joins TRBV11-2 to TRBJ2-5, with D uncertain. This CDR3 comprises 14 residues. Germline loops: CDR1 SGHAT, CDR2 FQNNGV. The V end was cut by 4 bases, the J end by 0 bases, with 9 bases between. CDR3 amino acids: CASSSSVYQETQYF. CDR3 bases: TGTGCCAGCAGCTCTAGTGTGTACCAAGAGACCCAGTACTTC.

The CDR3 DNA reads TGTGCCAGCAGCTTACCCGGACGGGGCACAGATACGCAGTATTTT. It translates to CASSLPGRGTDTQYF. The rearrangement uses TRBV7-6 and TRBJ2-3; D remains unclear. Trimming stripped 2 bases from V and 1 base from J, with 10 bases between. The germline CDR1 and CDR2 sequences are SGHVS and FNYEAQ. The CDR3 has 15 residues.

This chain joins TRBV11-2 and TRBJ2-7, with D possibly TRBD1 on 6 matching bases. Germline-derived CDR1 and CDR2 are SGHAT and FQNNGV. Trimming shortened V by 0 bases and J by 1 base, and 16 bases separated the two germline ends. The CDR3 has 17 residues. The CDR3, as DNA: TGTGCCAGCAGCTTAGACTCAACAGGGTTCTTTTCCTACGAGCAGTACTTC. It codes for CASSLDSTGFFSYEQYF.

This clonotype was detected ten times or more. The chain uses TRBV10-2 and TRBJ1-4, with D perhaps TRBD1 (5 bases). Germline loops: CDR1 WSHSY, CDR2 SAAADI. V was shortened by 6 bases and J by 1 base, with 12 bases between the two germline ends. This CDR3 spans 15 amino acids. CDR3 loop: CASRGPEGTNEKLFF. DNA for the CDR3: TGCGCCAGCAGGGGACCTGAGGGAACTAATGAAAAACTGTTTTTT.

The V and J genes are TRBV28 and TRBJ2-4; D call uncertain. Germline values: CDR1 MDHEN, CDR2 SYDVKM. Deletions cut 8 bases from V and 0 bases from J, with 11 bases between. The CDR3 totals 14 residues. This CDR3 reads CASAPALAKNIQYF. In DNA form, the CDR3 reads TGTGCCAGCGCCCCGGCTCTAGCCAAAAACATTCAGTACTTC.